The 5 T cell receptor beta chains listed next were all sequenced from one sample in a study of T cell repertoires in cytomegalovirus infection. A single record per CDR3 protein comes from TCRdb applying MiXCR to the reads. The table lists about 260,000 distinct CDR3 sequences, approximately 14% of them singletons. The material sequenced was PBMCs. These receptors were taken from a human donor in good health (CMV status not recorded). Some clones in this sample may be carry-over from other donors' samples.

As for this clonotype: A much larger clone differs from this one at a single base, so this may be a read error. The chain carries TRBV7-8 and TRBJ2-2; TRBD1 matches 7 bases. The V gene's germline CDR1 is SGHVS and CDR2 FQNEAQ. The CDR3 is 15 residues long. The CDR3 reads CASNLAQGDTGELFF. CDR3 DNA sequence: TGTGCCAGCAACTTAGCTCAGGGGGACACCGGGGAGCTGTTTTTT.

This clonotype was counted only a few times. The genes are TRBV25-1 and TRBJ2-1, with 10 bases matching TRBD1. The ends lost 4 bases at V and 6 bases at J; junction bases unmatched: 6. The CDR3 loop spans 15 amino acids. CDR1 MGHDK and CDR2 SYGVNS come from the germline V gene. CDR3 bases: TGTGCCAGCAGTGGGGCGGGACAGGGGCCCAATGAGCAGTTCTTC. Protein: CASSGAGQGPNEQFF.

This clonotype was recorded many times. The J gene is TRBJ1-4, the V gene TRBV28; no definite D call. CDR1 and CDR2 (germline): MDHEN, SYDVKM. This CDR3 contains 15 residues. The ends were cut back, 5 bases at V and 8 bases at J, with 18 bases in the middle. CDR3 bases: TGTGCCAGCAGTACCAAAACACCTTTTGGCGAAAAACTGTTTTTT. Amino acids: CASSTKTPFGEKLFF.

Only a few counts were recorded for this clonotype. The V and J genes are TRBV6-2 or TRBV6-3 and TRBJ1-5; D is uncertain. Trimming pared 7 bases from V and 0 bases from J, leaving 10 bases between. The CDR3 has 14 residues. Per germline, CDR1 MNHEY and CDR2 SVGEGT. Here the CDR3 reads CASTYQSSNQPQHF. DNA of the CDR3: TGTGCCAGCACCTACCAGAGTAGCAATCAGCCCCAGCATTTT.

The gene calls are TRBV15 and TRBJ1-1; 7 bases agree with TRBD1. The CDR3 loop spans 14 amino acids. V lost 2 bases to trimming and J lost 4 bases; unmatched junction nucleotides: 4. Germline CDR1 and CDR2: LNHNV and YYDKDF (reference sequence). The CDR3 DNA reads as TGTGCCACCAGCAGACGACAGGGCGCCACTGAAGCTTTCTTT. Protein: CATSRRQGATEAFF.